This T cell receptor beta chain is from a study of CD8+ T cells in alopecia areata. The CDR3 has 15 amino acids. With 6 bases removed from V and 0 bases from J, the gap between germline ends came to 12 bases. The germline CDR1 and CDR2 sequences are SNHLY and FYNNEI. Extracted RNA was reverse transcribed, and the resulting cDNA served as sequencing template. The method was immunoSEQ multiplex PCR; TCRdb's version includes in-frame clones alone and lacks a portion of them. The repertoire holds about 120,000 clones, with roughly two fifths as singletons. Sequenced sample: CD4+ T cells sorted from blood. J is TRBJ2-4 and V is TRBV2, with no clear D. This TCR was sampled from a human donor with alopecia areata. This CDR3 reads CASRQSQIAKNIQYF. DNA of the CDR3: TGTGCCAGCAGACAGTCCCAAATAGCCAAAAACATTCAGTACTTC.